The 28 T cell receptor beta chains below come from one sample, sequenced in a study of T cell repertoires in cytomegalovirus infection. TCRdb called the reads again in MiXCR, with one record for every CDR3 protein. Of about 680,000 distinct CDR3 sequences in the sample, approximately 25% were seen once. The sample was CD8+ T cells from PBMCs. Source of these receptors: a human donor in good health (CMV status not recorded). Some clones in this sample may be carry-over from other donors' samples.

V usage is TRBV4-3 and J usage is TRBJ2-5; weak D call: TRBD2 (6 bases). The CDR3 loop spans 16 amino acids. CDR1 LGHNA and CDR2 YSLEER come from the germline V gene. Trimming removed 0 bases at V and 5 bases at J, with 16 bases between. The CDR3 here is CASSQDSGVPRETQYF. In DNA form, the CDR3 reads TGCGCCAGCAGCCAAGATTCGGGGGTTCCAAGGGAGACCCAGTACTTC.

This clonotype has a count of ten or more. The chain recombines TRBV7-8 with TRBJ1-2, with 12 bases that match TRBD1. The CDR3 covers 14 residues. With V trimmed by 4 bases and J by 7 bases, 4 bases remained unmatched. From germline, CDR1 is SGHVS and CDR2 FQNEAQ. The CDR3 sequence is CASSSGQGAVGYTF. CDR3 nucleotides: TGTGCCAGCAGCTCGGGACAGGGGGCGGTTGGCTACACCTTC. Full variable domain (remainder filled in from reference TRBV7-8 and TRBJ1-2): GAGVSQSPRYKVAKRGQDVALRCDPISGHVSLFWYQQALGQGPEFLTYFQNEAQLDKSGLPSDRFFAERPEGSVSTLKIQRTQQEDSAVYLCASSSGQGAVGYTFGSGTRLTVV.

J is TRBJ2-2 and V is TRBV10-3; D unresolved. Germline CDR1 ENHRY, CDR2 SYGVKD. CDR3 length equals 14 residues. Trimming removed 6 bases from V and 0 bases from J, with 8 bases in between. This chain's CDR3 is CAIRPTANTGELFF. The CDR3 DNA is TGTGCCATCAGGCCAACAGCGAACACCGGGGAGCTGTTTTTT.

The rearrangement joins TRBV5-6 to TRBJ1-1; a possible D gene is TRBD1 (5 bases). Per germline, CDR1 SGHDT and CDR2 YYEEEE. The CDR3 extends over 16 amino acids. The germline V and J ends were trimmed by 7 bases and 0 bases, with 19 bases remaining between them. This CDR3 reads CASSGGGDGMNTEAFF. CDR3 coding DNA: TGTGCCAGCTCGGGGGGGGGGGATGGCATGAACACTGAAGCTTTCTTT.

This clonotype was seen many times. This chain links TRBV7-9 with TRBJ2-1, with 10 bases matching TRBD2. Germline V gives CDR1 SEHNR, CDR2 FQNEAQ (reference sequence). The trim removed 2 bases at V and 6 bases at J, leaving 10 bases unmatched. The CDR3 has 17 amino acids. DNA of the CDR3: TGTGCCAGCAGCTTATGGAGCGGGGGGGCCCCTGGCAATGAGCAGTTCTTC. Translated: CASSLWSGGAPGNEQFF.

A few counts support this clonotype. This chain joins TRBV4-1 and TRBJ2-2; D is uncertain. The CDR3 is 12 residues long. Trimming shortened V by 3 bases and J by 4 bases, and 3 bases separated the two germline ends. Germline CDR1 and CDR2: MGHRA and YSYEKL. The CDR3 region has the DNA TGCGCCAGCAGCCAGGCCACCGGGGAGCTGTTTTTT. Encoded protein: CASSQATGELFF.

This clonotype was observed a handful of times. The chain uses TRBV19 and TRBJ1-1; TRBD1 is a possible D gene (5 bases). With 3 bases removed from V and 11 bases from J, the gap between germline ends came to 13 bases. Germline V gene data show CDR1 as LNHDA and CDR2 as SQIVND (reference sequence). This CDR3 spans 12 amino acids. The CDR3: CASSIAGRVAFF. The CDR3 DNA sequence: TGTGCCAGTAGTATCGCAGGGCGAGTGGCTTTCTTT. Together with reference TRBV19 and TRBJ1-1, the CDR3 gives the full variable domain: DGGITQSPKYLFRKEGQNVTLSCEQNLNHDAMYWYRQDPGQGLRLIYYSQIVNDFQKGDIAEGYSVSREKKESFPLTVTSAQKNPTAFYLCASSIAGRVAFFGQGTRLTVV.

This clonotype has a handful of counts. The V call is TRBV7-9, the J call TRBJ2-2; perhaps D is TRBD1 or TRBD2 (5 bases each). The V and J ends lost 2 bases and 1 base respectively, with 14 bases between them. The length of the CDR3 is 17 residues. Per the germline V gene, CDR1 is SEHNR and CDR2 is FQNEAQ (reference sequence). The CDR3 DNA reads TGTGCCAGCAGCTTACCCGGGGCAGGGCTGAACACCGGGGAGCTGTTTTTT. The encoded protein is CASSLPGAGLNTGELFF.

This sequence joins TRBV20-1 and TRBJ2-7; D is ambiguous. The CDR3 consists of 13 residues. Per germline, CDR1 DFQATT and CDR2 SNEGSKA (reference sequence). V lost 3 bases and J 2 bases, leaving 11 bases between the germline ends. The CDR3 bases are TGCAGTGCTAGGATGCGGTGCGCCTACGAGCAGTACTTC. Translated, it gives CSARMRCAYEQYF.

The chain combines TRBV28 with TRBJ1-6; weak D call: TRBD1 (6 bases). The V gene's germline CDR1 is MDHEN and CDR2 SYDVKM. V was trimmed by 4 bases and J by 8 bases, leaving 18 bases between them. This CDR3 is built from 16 residues. DNA of the CDR3: TGTGCCAGCAGTTCTGCGCGGACAGCCGGATATTCACCCCTCCACTTT. This gives the protein CASSSARTAGYSPLHF.

The chain uses TRBV2 and TRBJ1-3; no firm D call. The CDR3 runs to 14 residues. In germline, CDR1 is SNHLY, CDR2 FYNNEI. V was pared by 0 bases and J by 5 bases, with 8 bases between. The CDR3 DNA is TGTGCCAGCAGTGAAGCCGGAGCCAGAAACACCATATATTTT. Its protein product is CASSEAGARNTIYF.

The rearrangement uses TRBV7-9 and TRBJ1-1; D might be TRBD1 (6 bases). The CDR3 spans 18 residues. V gave up 7 bases and J gave up 5 bases, with 29 bases separating them. Germline assignment: CDR1 SEHNR and CDR2 FQNEAQ (reference sequence). CDR3 sequence: CASTPLFWVRGRETEAFF. CDR3 in DNA: TGTGCCAGCACCCCCCTTTTTTGGGTTCGGGGGCGGGAAACTGAAGCTTTCTTT.

About this clonotype: A read error is possible here, since a much larger clone lies one base away. CDR3 nucleotides: TGTGCCAGCAGTTCAGCTTGGCTAGTGGAGAACAATGAGCAGTTCTTC. Its protein is CASSSAWLVENNEQFF. This sequence joins TRBV12-3 or TRBV12-4 and TRBJ2-1, with D uncertain. Trimming took off 4 bases at V and 5 bases at J, with 18 bases between the two ends. CDR3 length equals 16 residues.

This clonotype was observed a few times. The chain carries TRBV5-5 and TRBJ2-3; D not certain. Trimming stripped 1 base from V and 1 base from J, with 10 bases between. Germline-derived CDR1 and CDR2 are SGHKS and YYEKEE (reference sequence). The CDR3 totals 15 residues. This CDR3 is CASSLYNIGTDTQYF. For the CDR3, the DNA is TGTGCCAGCAGCTTGTACAACATCGGCACAGATACGCAGTATTTT.

A remark on this clonotype: This may come from a read error, since a much larger clone is one base off. This chain connects TRBV28 to TRBJ2-3; no firm D call. CDR1 is MDHEN and CDR2 is SYDVKM in the germline V gene. The CDR3 runs 14 residues. Between the trimmed V and J ends, which lost 10 bases and 1 base, there was a span of 15 bases. This CDR3 is CANSQDLGTDTQYF. CDR3 bases: TGTGCCAACAGCCAGGACCTCGGCACAGATACGCAGTATTTT.

The CDR3 DNA sequence: TGCAGCGTTGAAGTTATGGCAGGGGAAGCCTACGAGCAGTACTTC. Translating gives CSVEVMAGEAYEQYF. The rearrangement links TRBV29-1 to TRBJ2-7, with D tentatively TRBD1 (6 bases). This CDR3 comprises 15 residues. The V end was cut by 1 base, the J end by 2 bases, with 15 bases between. Germline V gene lookup returns CDR1 SQVTM and CDR2 ANQGSEA.

This clonotype has a count of ten or more. CDR3 protein: CASSPVSIYRGWGTEAFF. CDR3 DNA: TGTGCCAGCAGCCCAGTATCCATATACAGGGGATGGGGCACTGAAGCTTTCTTT. The chain couples TRBV7-2 to TRBJ1-1; 7 nucleotides align to TRBD1. The CDR3 loop spans 18 amino acids. V dropped 5 bases and J dropped 4; count of bases not matched to a gene: 19. In germline, CDR1 is SGHTA, CDR2 FQGNSA.

V is TRBV6-2 or TRBV6-3 and J is TRBJ2-5, with 8 bases lining up with TRBD1. The CDR3 runs to 12 residues. The germline V gene has CDR1 MNHEY and CDR2 SVGEGT. The trim removed 10 bases at V and 13 bases at J, leaving 14 bases unmatched. CDR3 residues: CATTLGTGYPYF. CDR3 sequence (DNA): TGTGCCACTACTCTCGGGACAGGTTACCCGTACTTC.

This clonotype was counted only a few times. V usage is TRBV29-1 and J usage is TRBJ1-1; TRBD1 might be the D (5 bases). From germline, CDR1 is SQVTM and CDR2 ANQGSEA. CDR3 length: 13 amino acids. Trimming left V 3 bases short and J 3 bases short, with 11 bases between. This CDR3 reads CSVEQGLDTEAFF. CDR3 in DNA: TGCAGCGTTGAGCAGGGTCTAGACACTGAAGCTTTCTTT.

The chain joins TRBV5-1 to TRBJ2-5; D is unclear. There are 12 residues in the CDR3. V dropped 4 bases and J dropped 3 bases, with 7 bases sitting between them. Per the germline V gene, CDR1 is SGHRS and CDR2 is YFSETQ. The CDR3 coding sequence is TGCGCCAGCAGCACCCGGGAAGAGACCCAGTACTTC. Translating gives CASSTREETQYF.

The chain combines TRBV7-9 with TRBJ1-3, with D unclear. CDR1 and CDR2 from the germline V gene are SEHNR and FQNEAQ (reference sequence). V lost 1 base to trimming and J lost 4 bases, with 11 bases between them. The CDR3 contains 15 residues. CDR3 coding DNA: TGTGCCAGCAGCTTAGGTGTTACTGGCGGAAACACCATATATTTT. It is translated as CASSLGVTGGNTIYF.

This clonotype was detected only a few times. The V gene is TRBV28, the J gene TRBJ2-1; TRBD2 matches 7 bases. V trimming: 4 bases; J trimming: 0 bases; junction bases outside the gene matches: 9. This CDR3 is built from 17 residues. The germline gives CDR1 MDHEN, CDR2 SYDVKM. Here the CDR3 DNA reads TGTGCCAGCAGTTCCCGCGGGTGGGGGGGCTCCTACAATGAGCAGTTCTTC. This gives the protein CASSSRGWGGSYNEQFF.

The chain recombines TRBV6-2 or TRBV6-3 with TRBJ2-7; 9 nucleotides line up with TRBD1. V lost 4 bases and J lost 2; bases outside the gene matches: 3. The CDR3 runs to 14 residues. Germline values: CDR1 MNHEY, CDR2 SVGEGT. CDR3: CASSWGTGTYEQYV. As DNA, the CDR3 is TGTGCCAGCAGTTGGGGGACAGGGACCTACGAGCAGTACGTC.

This clonotype was seen at least ten times. CDR3 bases: TGTGCCAGCAGTTACTCAGACAGACAGCCCCAGCATTTT. It specifies CASSYSDRQPQHF. V gene TRBV6-5 combines with J gene TRBJ1-5, with a possible D match to TRBD1 (5 bases). The length of the CDR3 is 13 residues. V lost 0 bases to trimming and J lost 7 bases, with 7 bases between them. Germline V gene sequence: CDR1 MNHEY, CDR2 SVGAGI.

This clonotype was detected only once. Compared with germline, one end of the junction differs, possibly owing to a read error. This chain connects TRBV28 to TRBJ2-5, with 8 bases identical to TRBD1. The CDR3 consists of 16 residues. The germline gives CDR1 MDHEN, CDR2 SYDVKM. CDR3 loop: CAGSFREQGAGETQYF. The CDR3 nucleotides read TGTGCCGGCAGTTTTCGTGAGCAGGGGGCGGGAGAGACCCAGTACTTC.

This clonotype was picked up a small number of times. The chain is built from TRBV29-1 and TRBJ2-2, with D tentatively TRBD1 (6 bases). The CDR3 spans 14 residues. V lost 5 bases, J lost 2 bases, and 12 bases lay in between. CDR1 and CDR2 from the germline V gene are SQVTM and ANQGSEA. The CDR3 loop is CSVTRQDNTGELFF. In DNA, the CDR3 is TGCAGCGTTACACGACAGGACAACACCGGGGAGCTGTTTTTT.

This clonotype showed up many times. The chain carries TRBV7-6 and TRBJ2-2; TRBD1 matches at 9 bases. Looked up from germline, CDR1 is SGHVS and CDR2 is FNYEAQ. V lost 6 bases and J lost 0; bases outside the gene matches: 5. This CDR3 contains 16 residues. The CDR3 is CASRPNRGPNTGELFF. CDR3 coding DNA: TGTGCCAGCAGGCCTAACAGGGGGCCGAACACCGGGGAGCTGTTTTTT.

V gene TRBV7-6 combines with J gene TRBJ1-1; 7 nucleotides line up with TRBD1. J lost 2 bases, V lost 5 bases, and 8 bases had no gene match. This CDR3 spans 15 amino acids. Germline V gene sequence: CDR1 SGHVS, CDR2 FNYEAQ. The CDR3 loop is CASSRRDSRNTEAFF. The CDR3 coding sequence is TGTGCCAGCAGCCGAAGGGACAGTCGAAACACTGAAGCTTTCTTT.